The clone carrying this T cell receptor beta chain turned up a few times. The antigen is unknown. This record comes from a study of cytomegalovirus exposure and HLA in healthy donors. PCR used 60 Vbeta primers and 13 Jbeta primers. Using immunoSEQ multiplex PCR, the repertoire was profiled, and TCRdb retains in-frame clones only, with some absent. The table includes 200,000 to 300,000 clones, 82% detected once. CDR1 MNHNS and CDR2 SASEGT come from the germline V gene. Germline trimming cut 2 bases from V and 0 bases from J; bases unmatched to any gene: 1. The CDR3 is made up of 15 amino acids. Broader study findings: Researchers reportedly found TCR beta sequences accurately predicted most subjects' HLA-A and HLA-B alleles.

This chain uses TRBV6-1 with TRBJ1-3; 7 positions agree with TRBD1. The source is a woman in her forties in good health and CMV-seropositive. The source material was PBMCs. CDR3 DNA: TGTGCCAGCAGTGAATGGGACAGCTCTGGAAACACCATATATTTT. Protein product: CASSEWDSSGNTIYF.